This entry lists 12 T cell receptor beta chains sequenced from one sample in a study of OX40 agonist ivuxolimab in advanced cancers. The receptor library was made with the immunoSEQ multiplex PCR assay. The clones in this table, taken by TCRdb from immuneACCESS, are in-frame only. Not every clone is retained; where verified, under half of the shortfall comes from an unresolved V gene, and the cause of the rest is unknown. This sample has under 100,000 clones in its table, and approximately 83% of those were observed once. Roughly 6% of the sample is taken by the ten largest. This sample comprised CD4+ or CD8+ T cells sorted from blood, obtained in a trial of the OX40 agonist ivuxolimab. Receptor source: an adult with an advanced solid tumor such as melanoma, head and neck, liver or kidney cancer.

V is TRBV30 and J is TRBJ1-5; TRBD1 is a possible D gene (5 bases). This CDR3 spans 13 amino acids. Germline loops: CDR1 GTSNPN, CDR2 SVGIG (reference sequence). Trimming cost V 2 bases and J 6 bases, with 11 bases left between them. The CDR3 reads CAWSTGGTQPQHF. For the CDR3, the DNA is TGTGCCTGGAGTACGGGGGGAACTCAGCCCCAGCATTTT.

The CDR3 spells CASSTYTDTQYF. CDR3 nucleotide sequence: TGTGCCAGCAGCACATACACAGATACGCAGTATTTT. The V gene is TRBV7-8, the J gene TRBJ2-3, with D unresolved. V was clipped by 5 bases and J by 2 bases, with 5 bases between them. Looked up from germline, CDR1 is SGHVS and CDR2 is FQNEAQ. This CDR3 has 12 amino acids.

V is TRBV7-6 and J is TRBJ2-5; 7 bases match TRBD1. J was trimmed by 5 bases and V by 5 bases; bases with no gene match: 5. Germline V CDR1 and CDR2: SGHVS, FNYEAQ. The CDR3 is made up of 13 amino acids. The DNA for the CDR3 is TGTGCCAGCAGCACAAAACAGGGGGAGACCCAGTACTTC. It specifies CASSTKQGETQYF.

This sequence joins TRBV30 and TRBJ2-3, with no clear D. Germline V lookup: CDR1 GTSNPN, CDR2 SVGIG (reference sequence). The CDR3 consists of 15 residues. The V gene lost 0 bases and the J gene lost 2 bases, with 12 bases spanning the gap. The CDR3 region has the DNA TGTGCCTGGAGTGTTCGCAACGGATTCACAGATACGCAGTATTTT. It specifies CAWSVRNGFTDTQYF.

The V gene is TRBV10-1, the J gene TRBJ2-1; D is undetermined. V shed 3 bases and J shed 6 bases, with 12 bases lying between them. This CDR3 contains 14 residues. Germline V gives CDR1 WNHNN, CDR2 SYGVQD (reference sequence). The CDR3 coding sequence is TGCGCCAGCAGTGATAAAGAACACGGCAATGAGCAGTTCTTC. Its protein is CASSDKEHGNEQFF.

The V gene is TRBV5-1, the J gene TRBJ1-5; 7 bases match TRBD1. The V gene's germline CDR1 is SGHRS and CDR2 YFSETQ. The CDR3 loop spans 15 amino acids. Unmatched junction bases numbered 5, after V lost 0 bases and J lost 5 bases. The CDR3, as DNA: TGCGCCAGCAGCTTGGAAGGGACAGCGTATCAGCCCCAGCATTTT. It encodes CASSLEGTAYQPQHF. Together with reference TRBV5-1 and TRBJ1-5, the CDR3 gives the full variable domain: KAGVTQTPRYLIKTRGQQVTLSCSPISGHRSVSWYQQTPGQGLQFLFEYFSETQRNKGNFPGRFSGRQFSNSRSEMNVSTLELGDSALYLCASSLEGTAYQPQHFGDGTRLSIL.

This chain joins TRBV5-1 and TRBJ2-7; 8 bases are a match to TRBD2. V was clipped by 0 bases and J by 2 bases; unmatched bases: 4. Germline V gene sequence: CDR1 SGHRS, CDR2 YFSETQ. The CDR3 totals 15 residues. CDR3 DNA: TGCGCCAGCAGCTTGGGTGGTAGCGGGGCCTACGAGCAGTACTTC. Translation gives CASSLGGSGAYEQYF.

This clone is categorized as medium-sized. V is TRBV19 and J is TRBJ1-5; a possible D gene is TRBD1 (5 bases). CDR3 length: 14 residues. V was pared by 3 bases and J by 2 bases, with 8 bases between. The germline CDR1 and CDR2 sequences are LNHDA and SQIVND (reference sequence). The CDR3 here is CASSILGGNQPQHF. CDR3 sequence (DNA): TGTGCCAGTAGTATTTTGGGGGGCAATCAGCCCCAGCATTTT.

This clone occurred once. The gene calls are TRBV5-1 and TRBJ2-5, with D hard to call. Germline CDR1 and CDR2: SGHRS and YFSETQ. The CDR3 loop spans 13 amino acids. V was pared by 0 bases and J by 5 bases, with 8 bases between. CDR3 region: CASSLGGTETQYF. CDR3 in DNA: TGCGCCAGCAGCTTGGGAGGTACGGAGACCCAGTACTTC.

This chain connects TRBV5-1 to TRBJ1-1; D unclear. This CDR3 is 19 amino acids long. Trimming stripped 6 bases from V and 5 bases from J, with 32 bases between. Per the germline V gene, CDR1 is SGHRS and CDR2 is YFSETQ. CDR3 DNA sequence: TGCGCCAGCAACCCGGCAAGAGGCGGGGTTATAGAGATGAGTACTGAAGCTTTCTTT. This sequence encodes CASNPARGGVIEMSTEAFF.

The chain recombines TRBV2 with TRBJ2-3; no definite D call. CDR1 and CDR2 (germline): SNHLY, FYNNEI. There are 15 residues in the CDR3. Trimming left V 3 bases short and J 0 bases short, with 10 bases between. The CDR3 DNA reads TGTGCCAGCAGTGATCTACAAGTAAGCACAGATACGCAGTATTTT. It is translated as CASSDLQVSTDTQYF.

CDR3 coding DNA: TGTGCCAGCAGCACACCTAGCGGGAAAGGTAACATTCAGTACTTC. Translating it yields CASSTPSGKGNIQYF. The chain is built from TRBV11-1 and TRBJ2-4; 9 bases line up with TRBD2. J lost 7 bases, V lost 5 bases, and 9 bases had no gene match. The CDR3 totals 15 residues. Germline V gene data show CDR1 as SGHAT and CDR2 as FQDESV (reference sequence).